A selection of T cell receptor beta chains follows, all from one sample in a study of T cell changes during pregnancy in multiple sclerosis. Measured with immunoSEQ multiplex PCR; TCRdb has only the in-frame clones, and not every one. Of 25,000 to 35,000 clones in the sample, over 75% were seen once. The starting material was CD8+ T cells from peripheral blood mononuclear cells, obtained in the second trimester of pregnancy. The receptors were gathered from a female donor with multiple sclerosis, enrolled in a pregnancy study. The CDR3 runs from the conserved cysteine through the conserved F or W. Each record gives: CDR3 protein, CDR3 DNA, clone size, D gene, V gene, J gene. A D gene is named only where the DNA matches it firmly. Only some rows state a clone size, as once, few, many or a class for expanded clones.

CAYYLSAGPYEQYF,TGTGCCTACTACTTATCGGCGGGACCCTACGAGCAGTACTTC,few,-,TRBV30,TRBJ2-7
CASMERENYTGELFF,TGTGCCAGTATGGAGCGGGAGAATTACACCGGGGAGCTGTTTTTT,-,TRBD2,TRBV19,TRBJ2-2
CASSLAGFGYTF,TGTGCCAGCAGCTTAGCGGGGTTTGGCTACACCTTC,-,-,TRBV11-3,TRBJ1-2
CASSSRQGAYEQYF,TGTGCCAGCAGTTCGAGACAGGGCGCGTACGAGCAGTACTTC,-,TRBD1,TRBV27,TRBJ2-7
CASSLDNQPQHF,TGTGCCAGCAGTCTAGACAATCAGCCCCAGCATTTT,medium-sized,-,TRBV7-9,TRBJ1-5
CASKTLADAYNEQFF,TGCGCCAGCAAGACCCTAGCGGACGCCTACAATGAGCAGTTCTTC,-,TRBD2,TRBV5-1,TRBJ2-1
CASSSTSGSYEQYF,TGTGCCAGCAGCTCTACTAGCGGATCCTACGAGCAGTACTTC,-,TRBD2,TRBV7-9,TRBJ2-7
CASSQDLEDTQYF,TGCGCCAGCAGCCAAGATCTAGAGGATACGCAGTATTTT,-,-,TRBV4-1,TRBJ2-3
CASSLDRFREQYF,TGTGCCAGCAGCCTAGACCGGTTCCGCGAGCAGTACTTC,once,-,TRBV13,TRBJ2-7
CASSQSSRDRVGGYTF,TGTGCCAGCAGCCAATCCTCCCGGGACAGGGTGGGTGGCTACACCTTC,-,TRBD1,TRBV16,TRBJ1-2
CASSLEQGRTGELFF,TGCGCCAGCAGCTTGGAACAGGGGAGGACCGGGGAGCTGTTTTTT,-,-,TRBV5-1,TRBJ2-2
CASSSDKTNYGYTF,TGCGCCAGCAGCTCGGACAAGACTAACTATGGCTACACCTTC,-,-,TRBV5-1,TRBJ1-2
CASSLGQSLFYEQYF,TGTGCCAGCAGCTTGGGACAAAGCCTCTTCTACGAGCAGTACTTC,-,-,TRBV5-6,TRBJ2-7
CASTSGLEQYF,TGTGCCAGCACCAGTGGGCTCGAGCAGTACTTC,-,-,TRBV27,TRBJ2-7
CAGGSLSGSLDEQYF,TGTGCCGGAGGATCTCTTAGCGGGAGTTTGGACGAGCAGTACTTC,-,TRBD2,TRBV6-1,TRBJ2-7
CASSSVDREGGEKLFF,TGTGCCAGCAGCTCGGTCGACAGGGAAGGGGGAGAAAAACTGTTTTTT,few,TRBD1,TRBV13,TRBJ1-4
CASSIGPTSVETQYF,TGTGCCAGTAGTATAGGGCCTACTAGCGTGGAGACCCAGTACTTC,once,TRBD2,TRBV19,TRBJ2-5
CASSTGRLAGPDTQYF,TGTGCCAGCAGTACGGGACGACTAGCGGGCCCAGATACGCAGTATTTT,-,TRBD2,TRBV27,TRBJ2-3
CASTHWATPGLAGENEQYF,TGTGCCAGCACACATTGGGCAACACCGGGACTAGCGGGAGAGAACGAGCAGTACTTC,-,-,TRBV21-1,TRBJ2-7
CASSLTGIPHEQYF,TGTGCCAGTAGTCTGACAGGGATCCCCCACGAGCAGTACTTC,-,TRBD1,TRBV19,TRBJ2-7
CAWSGEGHVSSYEQYF,TGTGCCTGGAGTGGAGAAGGACACGTAAGCTCCTACGAGCAGTACTTC,once,-,TRBV30,TRBJ2-7
CASSLVPRRETPLFYEQYF,TGTGCCAGCAGCTTAGTCCCTCGGCGGGAGACTCCTCTTTTCTACGAGCAGTACTTC,-,TRBD2,TRBV7-2,TRBJ2-7
CASTTWTSGESYEQYF,TGTGCCAGCACTACATGGACTAGCGGGGAGTCCTACGAGCAGTACTTC,-,TRBD2,TRBV2,TRBJ2-7
CAISESTLAGVVHEQYF,TGTGCCATCAGTGAGTCGACGCTAGCGGGAGTGGTCCACGAGCAGTACTTC,-,TRBD2,TRBV10-3,TRBJ2-7
CASSYADSYEQYF,TGTGCCAGCAGTTACGCGGACAGTTACGAGCAGTACTTC,-,-,TRBV6-5,TRBJ2-7
CASSPGTSGTDTQYF,TGCGCCAGCAGCCCCGGGACTAGCGGGACAGATACGCAGTATTTT,-,TRBD2,TRBV5-1,TRBJ2-3
CASSLLRQGGTEAFF,TGTGCCAGCAGCTTATTGAGGCAGGGCGGAACTGAAGCTTTCTTT,-,-,TRBV13,TRBJ1-1
CASSSTSTGAWTQYF,TGTGCCAGCAGCTCCACGTCGACTGGAGCTTGGACCCAGTACTTC,-,-,TRBV5-6,TRBJ2-5
CSVIGRGGYEQYF,TGCAGCGTTATCGGCAGGGGTGGCTACGAGCAGTACTTC,-,-,TRBV29-1,TRBJ2-7
CASSVGTGGLAYNEQFF,TGTGCCAGCAGCGTAGGGACAGGGGGCCTCGCCTACAATGAGCAGTTCTTC,-,TRBD1,TRBV9,TRBJ2-1
CASSQSRQVMGTEAFF,TGTGCCAGCAGTCAGAGCAGGCAGGTTATGGGCACTGAAGCTTTCTTT,-,-,TRBV25-1,TRBJ1-1
CASSEETGGGYGYTF,TGTGCCAGCAGTGAAGAAACAGGGGGCGGCTATGGCTACACCTTC,-,TRBD1,TRBV6-1,TRBJ1-2
CASSHPRPIQLNTEAFF,TGTGCCAGCAGTCATCCTAGACCCATTCAACTGAACACTGAAGCTTTCTTT,-,-,TRBV28,TRBJ1-1
CASSQGEGPQHF,TGTGCCAGCAGCCAAGGCGAGGGCCCCCAGCATTTT,-,-,TRBV4-2,TRBJ1-5
CASSRLAGQYTEQYF,TGTGCCAGCAGTCGGCTAGCGGGCCAATATACTGAGCAGTACTTC,-,TRBD2,TRBV28,TRBJ2-7
CASRGPGQSYEQYF,TGTGCCAGCAGAGGCCCGGGACAGTCCTACGAGCAGTACTTC,-,TRBD1,TRBV6-5,TRBJ2-7
CASSPSGLAGDVDEQYF,TGCGCCAGCAGCCCTTCGGGACTAGCGGGAGACGTCGACGAGCAGTACTTC,-,TRBD2,TRBV4-3,TRBJ2-7
CASSQGYGYTF,TGTGCCAGCAGCCAGGGCTATGGCTACACCTTC,-,-,TRBV7-9,TRBJ1-2
CASSPPGLAGSYNEQFF,TGTGCCAGCTCACCACCCGGACTAGCGGGCTCCTACAATGAGCAGTTCTTC,once,TRBD2,TRBV18,TRBJ2-1
CASSWAAGGRTEAFF,TGTGCCAGCAGTTGGGCGGCGGGGGGTAGGACTGAAGCTTTCTTT,once,-,TRBV6-5,TRBJ1-1
CASSQTPERTLAKNIQYF,TGTGCCAGCAGCCAAACCCCTGAGCGGACCCTAGCCAAAAACATTCAGTACTTC,-,-,TRBV14,TRBJ2-4
CASSLQGSSYEQYF,TGTGCCAGCAGCTTGCAGGGATCCTCCTACGAGCAGTACTTC,-,-,TRBV5-6,TRBJ2-7
CASSLRLVPYEQYF,TGTGCCAGCAGCTTGCGACTAGTCCCCTACGAGCAGTACTTC,-,-,TRBV14,TRBJ2-7
CASSVAGLGETQYF,TGTGCCAGCAGCGTAGCGGGGTTGGGAGAGACCCAGTACTTC,-,-,TRBV9,TRBJ2-5
CASRDERHSSYEQYF,TGTGCCAGTAGGGATGAGAGACACTCATCCTACGAGCAGTACTTC,-,-,TRBV19,TRBJ2-7
CASAGLAGTYEQYF,TGTGCCAGTGCCGGACTAGCGGGGACCTACGAGCAGTACTTC,-,TRBD2,TRBV2,TRBJ2-7
CASSYSISGSTGELFF,TGTGCCAGCAGTTACTCTATTAGCGGAAGCACCGGGGAGCTGTTTTTT,-,-,TRBV6-6,TRBJ2-2